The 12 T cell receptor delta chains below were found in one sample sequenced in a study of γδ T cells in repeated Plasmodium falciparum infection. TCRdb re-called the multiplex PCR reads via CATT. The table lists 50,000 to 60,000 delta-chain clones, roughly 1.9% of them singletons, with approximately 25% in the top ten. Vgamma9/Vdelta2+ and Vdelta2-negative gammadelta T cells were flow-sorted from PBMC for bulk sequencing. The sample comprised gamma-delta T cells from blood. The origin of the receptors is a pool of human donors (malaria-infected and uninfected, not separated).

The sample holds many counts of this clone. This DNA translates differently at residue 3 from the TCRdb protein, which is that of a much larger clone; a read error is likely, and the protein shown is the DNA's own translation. The CDR3 sequence: CASAREGPGTDKLIF. In DNA, the CDR3 is TGTGCCTCTGCCCGTGAGGGCCCTGGAACCGATAAACTCATCTTT. The genes are TRDV3 and TRDJ1; D uncertain. The ends were cut back, 4 bases at V and 2 bases at J, with 20 bases in the middle. Per the germline V gene, CDR1 is TVYSNPD and CDR2 is GDNSRS (reference sequence). This CDR3 is 15 amino acids long. Together with reference TRDV3 and TRDJ1, the CDR3 gives the full variable domain: CDKVTQSSPDQTVASGSEVVLLCTYDTVYSNPDLFWYRIRPDYSFQFVFYGDNSRSEGADFTQGRFSVKHILTQKAFHLVISPVRTEDSATYYCASAREGPGTDKLIFGKGTRVTVEP.

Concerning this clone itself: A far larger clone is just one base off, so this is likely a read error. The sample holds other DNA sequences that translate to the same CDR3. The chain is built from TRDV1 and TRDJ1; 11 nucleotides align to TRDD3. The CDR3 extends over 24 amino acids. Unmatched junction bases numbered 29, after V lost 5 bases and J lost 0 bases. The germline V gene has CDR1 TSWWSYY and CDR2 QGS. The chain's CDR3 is CALGHYIPVFDWGIVDLYTDKLIF. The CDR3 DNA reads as TGTGCTCTTGGGCACTATATACCCGTTTTCGACTGGGGGATAGTGGACCTGTACACCGATAAACTCATCTTT.

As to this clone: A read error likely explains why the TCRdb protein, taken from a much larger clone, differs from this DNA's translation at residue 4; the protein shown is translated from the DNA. CDR3 loop: CAFRAFLDFIYWGTSYTDKLIF. CDR3 bases: TGTGCCTTTAGGGCCTTCCTAGATTTTATTTACTGGGGGACGTCGTACACCGATAAACTCATCTTT. The chain combines TRDV3 with TRDJ1; weak D call: TRDD3 (9 bases). This CDR3 is 22 amino acids long. Deletions cut 0 bases from V and 0 bases from J, with 35 bases between. Per germline, CDR1 TVYSNPD and CDR2 GDNSRS (reference sequence).

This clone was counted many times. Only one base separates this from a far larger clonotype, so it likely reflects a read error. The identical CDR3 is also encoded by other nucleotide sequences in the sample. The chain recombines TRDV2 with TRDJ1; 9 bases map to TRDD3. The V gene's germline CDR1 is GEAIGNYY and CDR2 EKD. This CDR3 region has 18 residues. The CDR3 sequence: CACDTGSLLGEHPDKLIF. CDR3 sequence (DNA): TGTGCCTGTGACACCGGTTCCTTACTGGGGGAGCACCCCGATAAACTCATCTTC.

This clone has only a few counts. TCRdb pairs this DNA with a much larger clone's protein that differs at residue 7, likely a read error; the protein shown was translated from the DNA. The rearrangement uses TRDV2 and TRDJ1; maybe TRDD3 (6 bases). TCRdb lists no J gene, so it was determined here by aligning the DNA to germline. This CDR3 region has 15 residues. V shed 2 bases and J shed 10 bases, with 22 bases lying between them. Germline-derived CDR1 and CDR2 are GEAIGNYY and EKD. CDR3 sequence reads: CACDNMEGEEKRLIF. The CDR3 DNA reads TGTGCCTGTGACAACATGGAGGGGGAGGAGAAGAGACTCATCTTT.

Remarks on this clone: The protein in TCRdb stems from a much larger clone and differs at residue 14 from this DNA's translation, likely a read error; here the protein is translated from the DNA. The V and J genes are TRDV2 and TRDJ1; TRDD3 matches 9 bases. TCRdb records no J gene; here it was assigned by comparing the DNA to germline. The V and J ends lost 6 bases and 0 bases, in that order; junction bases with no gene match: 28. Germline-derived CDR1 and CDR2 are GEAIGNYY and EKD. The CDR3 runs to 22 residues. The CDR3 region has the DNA TGTGCCTGTCCCCGTAATCGGGAAGGGGGATACAACCACTCACTGTACACCGATAAACTCATCTTT. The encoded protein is CACPRNREGGYNHSLYTDKLIF.

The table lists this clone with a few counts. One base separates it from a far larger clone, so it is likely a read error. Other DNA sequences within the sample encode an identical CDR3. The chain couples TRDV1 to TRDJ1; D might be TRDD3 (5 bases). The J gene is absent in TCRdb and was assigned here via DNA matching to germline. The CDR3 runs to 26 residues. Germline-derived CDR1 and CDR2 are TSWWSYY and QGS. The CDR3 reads CALGQTTRGAYVVGNIPQDYTDKLIF. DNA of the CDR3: TGTGCCCTTGGCCAAACTACCCGGGGGGCTTACGTGGTGGGGAATATACCTCAGGACTACACCGATAAACTCATCTTT.

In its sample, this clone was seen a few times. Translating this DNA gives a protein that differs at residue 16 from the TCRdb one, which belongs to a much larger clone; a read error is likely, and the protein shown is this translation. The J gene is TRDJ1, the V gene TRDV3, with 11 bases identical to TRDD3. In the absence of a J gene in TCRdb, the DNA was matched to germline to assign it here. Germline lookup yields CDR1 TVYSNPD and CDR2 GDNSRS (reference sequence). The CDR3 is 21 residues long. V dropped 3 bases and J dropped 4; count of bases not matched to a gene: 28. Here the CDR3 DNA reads TGTGCCTTCCCTACTATGGGAGTGTACTGGGGGATAAGATCGCACATCGATAAACTCATCTTT. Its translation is CAFPTMGVYWGIRSHIDKLIF.

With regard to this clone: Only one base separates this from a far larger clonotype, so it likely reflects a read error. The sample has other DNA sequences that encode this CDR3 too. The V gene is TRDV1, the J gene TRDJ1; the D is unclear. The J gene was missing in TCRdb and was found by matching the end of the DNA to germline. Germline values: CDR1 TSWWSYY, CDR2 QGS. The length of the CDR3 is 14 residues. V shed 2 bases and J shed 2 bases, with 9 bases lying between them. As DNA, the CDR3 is TGTGCTCTTGGGGAAGGAGGCCATACCGATAAACTCATCTTT. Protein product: CALGEGGHTDKLIF.

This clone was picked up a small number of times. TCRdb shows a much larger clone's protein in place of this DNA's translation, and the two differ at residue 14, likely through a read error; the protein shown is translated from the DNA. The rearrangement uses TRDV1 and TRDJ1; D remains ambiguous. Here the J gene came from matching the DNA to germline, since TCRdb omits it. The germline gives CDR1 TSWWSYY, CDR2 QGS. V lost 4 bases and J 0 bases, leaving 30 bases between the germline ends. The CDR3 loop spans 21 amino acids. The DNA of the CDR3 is TGTGCTCTTGGGGGGGCATGTGGTATCCGTACGATATGGGAGTACACCGATAAACTCATCTTT. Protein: CALGGACGIRTIWEYTDKLIF.

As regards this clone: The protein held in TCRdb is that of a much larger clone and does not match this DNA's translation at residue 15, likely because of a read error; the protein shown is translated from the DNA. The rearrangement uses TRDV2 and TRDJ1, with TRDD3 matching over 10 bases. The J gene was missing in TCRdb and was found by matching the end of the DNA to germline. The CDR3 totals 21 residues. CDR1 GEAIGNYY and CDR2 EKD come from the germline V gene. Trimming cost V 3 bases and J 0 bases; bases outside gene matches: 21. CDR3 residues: CACDPLSTVVGDTRDTDKLIF. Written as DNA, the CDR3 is TGTGCCTGTGACCCCTTAAGTACCGTGGTGGGGGATACCCGAGACACCGATAAACTCATCTTT.

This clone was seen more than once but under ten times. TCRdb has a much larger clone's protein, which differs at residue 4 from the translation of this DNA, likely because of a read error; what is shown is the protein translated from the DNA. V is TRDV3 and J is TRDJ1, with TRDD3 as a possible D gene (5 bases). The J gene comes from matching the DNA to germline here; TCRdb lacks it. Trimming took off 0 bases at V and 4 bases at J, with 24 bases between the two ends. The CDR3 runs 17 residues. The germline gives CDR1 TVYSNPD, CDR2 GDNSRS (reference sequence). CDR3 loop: CAFSLGTYSTGRDKLIF. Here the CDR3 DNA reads TGTGCCTTTAGCCTAGGTACGTACAGTACTGGTCGCGATAAACTCATCTTT.